These 30 T cell receptor beta chains originate from one sample sequenced in a study of blood T cell repertoires in COVID-19. The data were produced by immunoSEQ multiplex PCR, yet TCRdb's version contains in-frame clones alone and is incomplete. The profile shows roughly 100,000 clones, around 82% of them singletons. The material sequenced was peripheral blood. These receptors originate from a human donor in a cohort sampled during active or convalescent COVID-19.

The chain has TRBV5-4 and TRBJ2-2, with 8 bases that match TRBD2. The ends lost 2 bases at V and 5 bases at J; junction bases unmatched: 5. The CDR3 totals 15 residues. Germline V gene sequence: CDR1 SGHNT, CDR2 YYREEE (reference sequence). CDR3 protein: CASSFGGGRTGELFF. DNA of the CDR3: TGTGCCAGCAGCTTTGGCGGGGGGCGGACCGGGGAGCTGTTTTTT.

The chain carries TRBV6-1 and TRBJ2-3, with 7 bases lining up with TRBD1. Trimming removed 3 bases from V and 2 bases from J; junction bases left unmatched: 5. The germline gives CDR1 MNHNS, CDR2 SASEGT. The CDR3 consists of 15 residues. As DNA, the CDR3 is TGTGCCAGCAGTGAGCCGGGACAGCCCACAGATACGCAGTATTTT. Protein product: CASSEPGQPTDTQYF.

This rearrangement joins TRBV6-4 to TRBJ2-1, with TRBD2 matching 9 bases. The CDR3 runs to 15 residues. J lost 3 bases, V lost 3 bases, and 3 bases had no gene match. Germline-derived CDR1 and CDR2 are MRHNA and SNTAGT. Written as DNA, the CDR3 is TGTGCCAGCAGTGAGATAGCGGGGGACTACAATGAGCAGTTCTTC. Translating gives CASSEIAGDYNEQFF.

The chain uses TRBV7-2 and TRBJ1-6, with TRBD1 as a possible D gene (6 bases). The CDR3 sequence is 16 residues long. Trimming took off 1 base at V and 7 bases at J, with 14 bases between the two ends. Germline V CDR1 and CDR2: SGHTA, FQGNSA. This CDR3 reads CASSLDTGQGNSPLHF. CDR3 bases: TGTGCCAGCAGCTTAGACACTGGGCAGGGGAATTCACCCCTCCACTTT.

This chain connects TRBV2 to TRBJ1-2; 7 nucleotides match TRBD1. Trimming at V came to 7 bases and at J to 1 base, leaving 9 bases not matched to a gene. Germline V gene lookup returns CDR1 SNHLY and CDR2 FYNNEI. The CDR3 length is 15 residues. Here the CDR3 reads CASKIQGGINYGYTF. In nucleotides, the CDR3 is TGTGCCAGCAAGATCCAGGGGGGAATTAACTATGGCTACACCTTC. Drawing the rest from reference TRBV2 and TRBJ1-2, the complete variable domain is EPEVTQTPSHQVTQMGQEVILRCVPISNHLYFYWYRQILGQKVEFLVSFYNNEISEKSEIFDDQFSVERPDGSNFTLKIRSTKLEDSAMYFCASKIQGGINYGYTFGSGTRLTVV.

J is TRBJ2-7 and V is TRBV14, with 11 bases aligning to TRBD1. Germline values: CDR1 SGHDN, CDR2 FVKESK. This CDR3 contains 17 residues. The ends lost 4 bases at V and 4 bases at J; junction bases unmatched: 12. CDR3 DNA: TGTGCCAGCAGCCGGAAGTCTATCGGGACAGGGGGGTACGAGCAGTACTTC. Its protein is CASSRKSIGTGGYEQYF.

The CDR3 region is CARSLRASVAGVSYGYTF. CDR3 sequence (DNA): TGTGCCAGAAGCTTGAGGGCGTCGGTGGCAGGGGTTTCGTATGGCTACACCTTC. The chain is built from TRBV5-3 and TRBJ1-2, with D maybe TRBD1 (6 bases). TRBV5-3 is marked as an open reading frame, function uncertain. This CDR3 is built from 18 residues. V lost 1 base, J lost 5 bases, and 24 bases lay in between.

The chain is built from TRBV7-6 and TRBJ2-3, with 10 nucleotides matching TRBD1. CDR1 is SGHVS, CDR2 FNYEAQ, per germline. J gave up 4 bases and V 4 bases, and 11 bases lay outside the gene matches. The CDR3 length is 17 residues. This CDR3 reads CASSSPRTGGWADTQYF. In nucleotides, the CDR3 is TGTGCCAGCAGCTCCCCCCGGACAGGGGGTTGGGCAGATACGCAGTATTTT.

This clone was seen a handful of times. This chain links TRBV7-7 with TRBJ2-5, with a weak D call TRBD2 (5 bases). Germline values: CDR1 SSHAT, CDR2 FNYEAQ (reference sequence). V dropped 4 bases and J dropped 5 bases, with 11 bases sitting between them. The CDR3 runs 13 residues. This CDR3 reads CASSSVGGETQYF. The CDR3 nucleotides are TGTGCCAGCAGCTCAGTCGGCGGGGAGACCCAGTACTTC.

The chain links TRBV28 to TRBJ1-1, with a tentative D call TRBD1 (5 bases). CDR1 is MDHEN and CDR2 is SYDVKM in the germline V gene. The CDR3 spans 12 residues. V lost 2 bases and J lost 7, with 8 bases in between. For the CDR3, the DNA is TGTGCCAGCAGTTTACCCGACAGTGAAGCTTTCTTT. Translated, it gives CASSLPDSEAFF.

Written as DNA, the CDR3 is TGTGCCTCGGCGGGGACAGGGTACAAGGGCACTGAAGCTTTCTTT. Encoded protein: CASAGTGYKGTEAFF. The chain recombines TRBV10-3 with TRBJ1-1; 9 bases agree with TRBD1. With 11 bases clipped from V and 4 bases from J, the junction kept 14 bases outside the gene matches. This CDR3 contains 15 residues. Germline V gives CDR1 ENHRY, CDR2 SYGVKD.

The rearrangement links TRBV3-1 (or the pseudogene TRBV3-2) to TRBJ1-5, with TRBD1 matching over 8 bases. Germline trimming cut 0 bases from V and 0 bases from J; bases unmatched to any gene: 4. The CDR3 covers 17 residues. The germline CDR1 and CDR2 sequences are LGHDT and YNNKEL (reference sequence). Written as DNA, the CDR3 is TGTGCCAGCAGCCAAGACCGACAGGGGAATAGCAATCAGCCCCAGCATTTT. It yields the protein CASSQDRQGNSNQPQHF.

J is TRBJ2-3 and V is TRBV14; tentative D call: TRBD1 (5 bases). Germline values: CDR1 SGHDN, CDR2 FVKESK. The CDR3 spans 15 residues. The V and J ends lost 0 bases and 5 bases respectively, with 12 bases between them. CDR3 region: CASSQEGRVRDTQYF. CDR3 DNA sequence: TGTGCCAGCAGCCAAGAAGGCAGGGTGAGAGATACGCAGTATTTT.

The chain uses TRBV5-1 and TRBJ1-1; 10 positions agree with TRBD1. CDR3 length equals 16 residues. Germline-derived CDR1 and CDR2 are SGHRS and YFSETQ. V gave up 4 bases and J gave up 1 base; unmatched junction bases: 7. The CDR3: CASSLDRGPGNTEAFF. DNA of the CDR3: TGCGCCAGCAGCCTAGACAGGGGGCCGGGGAACACTGAAGCTTTCTTT. The whole variable domain, filled in from reference TRBV5-1 and TRBJ1-1, reads KAGVTQTPRYLIKTRGQQVTLSCSPISGHRSVSWYQQTPGQGLQFLFEYFSETQRNKGNFPGRFSGRQFSNSRSEMNVSTLELGDSALYLCASSLDRGPGNTEAFFGQGTRLTVV.

This rearrangement joins TRBV27 to TRBJ2-1, with TRBD1 matching over 7 bases. V lost 7 bases, J lost 4 bases, and 10 bases stayed unmatched. This CDR3 has 15 residues. Germline values: CDR1 MNHEY, CDR2 SMNVEV (reference sequence). The CDR3 protein is CASTGPGGKYNEQFF. CDR3 bases: TGTGCCAGCACTGGGCCAGGGGGTAAATACAATGAGCAGTTCTTC.

The J gene is TRBJ1-6, the V gene TRBV6-1; TRBD1 agrees at 7 bases. The CDR3 loop spans 16 amino acids. From germline, CDR1 is MNHNS and CDR2 SASEGT. The ends lost 0 bases at V and 9 bases at J; junction bases unmatched: 8. The CDR3 loop reads CASSEALTGIGSPLHF. In DNA form, the CDR3 reads TGTGCCAGCAGTGAAGCGCTGACAGGGATAGGTTCACCCCTCCACTTT.

The J gene is TRBJ1-2, the V gene TRBV12-3 or TRBV12-4; no definite D call. V lost 2 bases and J lost 5, with 6 bases in between. CDR3 length: 12 amino acids. The CDR3 sequence: CASSLRGYGYTF. The DNA of the CDR3 is TGTGCCAGCAGTTTACGAGGGTATGGCTACACCTTC.

The chain uses TRBV7-2 and TRBJ1-1; D perhaps matches TRBD1 (6 bases). The CDR3 contains 13 residues. The germline V gene encodes CDR1 SGHTA and CDR2 FQGNSA. Trimming stripped 5 bases from V and 5 bases from J, with 12 bases between. CDR3 DNA: TGTGCCAGCAGCACGACAGGAGTAACTGAAGCTTTCTTT. Amino acids: CASSTTGVTEAFF.

This chain uses TRBV5-4 with TRBJ2-5; the D gene is possibly TRBD1 (7 bases). The CDR3 loop spans 15 amino acids. The germline V and J ends were trimmed by 3 bases and 2 bases, with 14 bases remaining between them. Germline V gene data show CDR1 as SGHNT and CDR2 as YYREEE (reference sequence). In DNA, the CDR3 is TGTGCCAGCAGCTCAACAGGGGCGGGGCAAGAGACCCAGTACTTC. Its translation: CASSSTGAGQETQYF.

This sequence joins TRBV7-2 and TRBJ1-1; D is unresolved. The V gene's germline CDR1 is SGHTA and CDR2 FQGNSA. V lost 4 bases and J lost 2, with 11 bases in between. The length of the CDR3 is 14 residues. The CDR3 loop reads CASSSLQTNTEAFF. CDR3 coding DNA: TGTGCCAGCAGCTCGTTACAGACCAACACTGAAGCTTTCTTT.

To note about this clone: The sample has other DNA sequences that encode this CDR3 too. V gene TRBV7-7 combines with J gene TRBJ2-5; TRBD1 might be the D (5 bases). V lost 6 bases, J lost 2 bases, and 7 bases lay in between. This CDR3 comprises 12 residues. Germline V lookup: CDR1 SSHAT, CDR2 FNYEAQ (reference sequence). CDR3: CASSPGQETQYF. Here the CDR3 DNA reads TGTGCCAGCAGTCCAGGGCAAGAGACCCAGTACTTC.

The chain is built from TRBV12-3 or TRBV12-4 and TRBJ1-2; D is ambiguous. The length of the CDR3 is 13 residues. Trimming removed 4 bases from V and 2 bases from J, with 8 bases in between. In DNA, the CDR3 is TGTGCCAGCAGTTACACAGAAAACTATGGCTACACCTTC. It codes for CASSYTENYGYTF.

The chain joins TRBV24-1 to TRBJ1-5; 7 bases fit TRBD1. The CDR3 has 13 residues. Germline CDR1 is KGHDR and CDR2 is SFDVKD. V dropped 4 bases and J dropped 9; count of bases not matched to a gene: 5. CDR3 sequence: CATSDYRGRPQHF. DNA for the CDR3: TGTGCCACCAGTGACTACAGGGGAAGGCCCCAGCATTTT.

This chain connects TRBV9 to TRBJ1-2; D gene ambiguous. In germline, CDR1 is SGDLS, CDR2 YYNGEE. The CDR3 covers 13 residues. V shed 1 base and J shed 3 bases, with 7 bases lying between them. For the CDR3, the DNA is TGTGCCAGCAGCGTAAACAGAGACTATGGCTACACCTTC. Its translation is CASSVNRDYGYTF.

This clone occurred a few times. The rearrangement joins TRBV10-3 to TRBJ1-5; 9 nucleotides align to TRBD1. The ends lost 6 bases at V and 7 bases at J; junction bases unmatched: 7. This CDR3 comprises 14 residues. Germline CDR1 reads ENHRY; CDR2 reads SYGVKD. This CDR3 reads CAISVGQGEQPQHF. The CDR3 nucleotides are TGTGCCATCAGCGTGGGACAGGGTGAACAGCCCCAGCATTTT.

This clone was detected a few times. The chain joins TRBV5-1 to TRBJ1-2, with D perhaps matching TRBD1 (6 bases). This CDR3 contains 18 residues. Deletions cut 0 bases from V and 2 bases from J, with 20 bases between. Germline V CDR1 and CDR2: SGHRS, YFSETQ. The CDR3 DNA reads TGCGCCAGCAGCTTGGCCGGGGGGGGCCGATCCTTAAACTATGGCTACACCTTC. Amino acids: CASSLAGGGRSLNYGYTF.

This clone showed up just a few times. The V and J genes are TRBV5-1 and TRBJ1-1; the D gene is possibly TRBD1 (5 bases). The CDR3 spans 14 residues. V was pared by 4 bases and J by 2 bases, with 12 bases between. Per germline, CDR1 SGHRS and CDR2 YFSETQ. CDR3 nucleotide sequence: TGCGCCAGCAGCAAACCAGGGCCTAACACTGAAGCTTTCTTT. The encoded protein is CASSKPGPNTEAFF.

The V call is TRBV19, the J call TRBJ1-1, with TRBD1 matching over 10 bases. Germline-derived CDR1 and CDR2 are LNHDA and SQIVND (reference sequence). With V trimmed by 5 bases and J by 5 bases, 8 bases remained unmatched. The CDR3 spans 15 residues. Here the CDR3 DNA reads TGTGCCAGTAGTCCCCTCGCGGGACAGGGGACTGAAGCTTTCTTT. This gives the protein CASSPLAGQGTEAFF.

This clone has just one count. The chain joins TRBV7-2 to TRBJ1-6; TRBD1 matches at 10 bases. This CDR3 comprises 17 residues. With V trimmed by 5 bases and J by 0 bases, 4 bases remained unmatched. Per germline, CDR1 SGHTA and CDR2 FQGNSA. The chain's CDR3 is CASSRTGGASYNSPLHF. The CDR3 DNA is TGTGCCAGCAGCCGGACAGGGGGAGCCTCCTATAATTCACCCCTCCACTTT.

This chain joins TRBV9 and TRBJ1-3; a weak D match, TRBD1 (5 bases). V lost 6 bases and J lost 2, with 27 bases in between. The germline V gene has CDR1 SGDLS and CDR2 YYNGEE. The CDR3 is 19 amino acids. The CDR3 loop reads CASTPGEGMVHPAGNTIYF. The CDR3 nucleotides are TGTGCCAGCACGCCCGGGGAGGGGATGGTTCATCCCGCTGGAAACACCATATATTTT.